Presented here are 22 T cell receptor beta chains from one specimen sequenced in a study of cytomegalovirus exposure and HLA in healthy donors. The study ran its PCR with 60 Vbeta and 13 Jbeta primers. Data came from immunoSEQ multiplex PCR; TCRdb stores just in-frame clones and leaves some out. The sample consists of 250,000 to 350,000 clones, approximately 90% of them appearing once. Source material: PBMCs. These receptors were collected from a man aged 40-50 years in good health and CMV-seropositive.

The chain recombines TRBV7-2 with TRBJ1-5, with D uncertain. V was pared by 2 bases and J by 6 bases, with 5 bases between. Germline V gene sequence: CDR1 SGHTA, CDR2 FQGNSA. The CDR3 covers 12 residues. For the CDR3, the DNA is TGTGCCAGCAGCTTACCGGTTCAGCCCCAGCATTTT. Translated, it gives CASSLPVQPQHF.

The V and J genes are TRBV5-1 and TRBJ1-4; a possible D gene is TRBD1 (5 bases). Trimming took 4 bases from V and 5 from J, leaving 15 bases between them. The CDR3 has 15 residues. In germline, CDR1 is SGHRS, CDR2 YFSETQ. CDR3 loop: CASSRGEGPNEKLFF. CDR3 nucleotides: TGCGCCAGCAGCCGGGGGGAGGGCCCCAATGAAAAACTGTTTTTT.

The chain employs TRBV29-1 and TRBJ2-3, with D maybe TRBD2 (7 bases). Per the germline V gene, CDR1 is SQVTM and CDR2 is ANQGSEA. The CDR3 totals 13 residues. V was cut by 2 bases and J by 6 bases, with 12 bases left in between. In DNA form, the CDR3 reads TGCAGCGTTGAAAGGGGGGGGTGGGATACGCAGTATTTT. Encoded protein: CSVERGGWDTQYF.

The chain employs TRBV5-6 and TRBJ2-1; 13 bases align to TRBD2. J lost 6 bases, V lost 2 bases, and 5 bases had no gene match. The CDR3 extends over 16 amino acids. Germline V CDR1 and CDR2: SGHDT, YYEEEE. The CDR3 DNA reads as TGTGCCAGCAGCTTCCGAACTAGCGGGAGGGCCAATGAGCAGTTCTTC. This encodes CASSFRTSGRANEQFF.

The rearrangement joins TRBV5-1 to TRBJ2-1, with TRBD1 matching over 8 bases. The CDR3 is 14 amino acids. Losses at the gene ends were 2 bases for V and 7 bases for J; bases not matched to a gene: 5. Germline assignment: CDR1 SGHRS and CDR2 YFSETQ. The DNA for the CDR3 is TGCGCCAGCAGCTTCGGACAGGGTGGGAATGAGCAGTTCTTC. Its translation: CASSFGQGGNEQFF. The full variable domain, rest sourced from reference TRBV5-1 and TRBJ2-1, is KAGVTQTPRYLIKTRGQQVTLSCSPISGHRSVSWYQQTPGQGLQFLFEYFSETQRNKGNFPGRFSGRQFSNSRSEMNVSTLELGDSALYLCASSFGQGGNEQFFGPGTRLTVL.

This sequence joins TRBV11-2 and TRBJ1-2; a weak D match, TRBD1 (6 bases). This CDR3 has 16 amino acids. The V end was cut by 0 bases, the J end by 1 base, with 12 bases between. The germline V gene encodes CDR1 SGHAT and CDR2 FQNNGV. CDR3 bases: TGTGCCAGCAGCTTAGATTGGACAGCAATTAACTATGGCTACACCTTC. It codes for CASSLDWTAINYGYTF.

The genes are TRBV7-9 and TRBJ2-1; the D is unclear. V was clipped by 6 bases and J by 5 bases, with 5 bases between them. Germline loops: CDR1 SEHNR, CDR2 FQNEAQ (reference sequence). The CDR3 runs 11 residues. The CDR3 spells CASRSDNEQFF. The CDR3 nucleotides are TGTGCCAGCAGATCCGACAATGAGCAGTTCTTC.

The chain employs TRBV18 and TRBJ1-2, with 8 bases aligning to TRBD1. Per germline, CDR1 KGHSH and CDR2 LQKENI. Losses at the gene ends were 3 bases for V and 3 bases for J; bases not matched to a gene: 9. The CDR3 is 16 amino acids. The CDR3 DNA reads TGTGCCAGCTCACCTCTCATTGGACAGGGTGACTATGGCTACACCTTC. Translated: CASSPLIGQGDYGYTF.

V gene TRBV5-1 combines with J gene TRBJ2-7; 10 nucleotides agree with TRBD2. V gave up 5 bases and J gave up 3 bases; unmatched junction bases: 2. CDR1 and CDR2 (germline): SGHRS, YFSETQ. CDR3 length equals 13 residues. The CDR3 reads CASRGLANYEQYF. CDR3 nucleotide sequence: TGCGCCAGCAGGGGACTAGCGAACTACGAGCAGTACTTC.

V and J are TRBV13 and TRBJ1-1, with D perhaps matching TRBD1 (5 bases). Trimming cost V 1 base and J 4 bases, with 10 bases left between them. CDR3 length: 14 amino acids. CDR1 is PRHDT and CDR2 is FYEKMQ in the germline V gene (reference sequence). The CDR3 region is CASSLEGVVTEAFF. CDR3 in DNA: TGTGCCAGCAGCTTAGAAGGGGTGGTCACTGAAGCTTTCTTT.

This clone appeared a few times. The chain carries TRBV29-1 and TRBJ2-5; 10 bases map to TRBD2. The V and J ends lost 6 bases and 0 bases, in that order; junction bases with no gene match: 7. Germline assignment: CDR1 SQVTM and CDR2 ANQGSEA. The CDR3 runs 15 residues. CDR3 sequence (DNA): TGCAGCGTCCCCTTGACTAGCGGGTACCAAGAGACCCAGTACTTC. Encoded protein: CSVPLTSGYQETQYF.

The chain employs TRBV28 and TRBJ2-7, with unresolved D. V lost 2 bases and J lost 5, with 13 bases in between. Germline V gene data show CDR1 as MDHEN and CDR2 as SYDVKM. The CDR3 has 14 amino acids. The CDR3 DNA follows: TGTGCCAGCAGTTTAGTTGGATATAGCCACGAGCAGTACTTC. Translated: CASSLVGYSHEQYF.

This rearrangement joins TRBV19 to TRBJ2-7; a weak D match, TRBD1 (5 bases). Germline V gives CDR1 LNHDA, CDR2 SQIVND (reference sequence). This CDR3 has 15 amino acids. Between the trimmed V and J ends, which lost 1 base and 2 bases, there was a span of 12 bases. The CDR3 here is CASSIAGTRAYEQYF. The CDR3 coding sequence is TGTGCCAGTAGTATAGCAGGCACCAGGGCCTACGAGCAGTACTTC.

The V call is TRBV4-2, the J call TRBJ2-1, with 9 bases lining up with TRBD2. Trimming cost V 4 bases and J 2 bases; bases outside gene matches: 15. Germline V gives CDR1 LGHNA, CDR2 YNFKEQ. This CDR3 spans 19 amino acids. DNA for the CDR3: TGTGCCAGCAGCCGTTACCAGATGACGACTAGCGGCACCTACAATGAGCAGTTCTTC. It translates to CASSRYQMTTSGTYNEQFF.

This chain connects TRBV29-1 to TRBJ1-2, with a weak D call TRBD1 (6 bases). The CDR3 contains 11 residues. With 4 bases removed from V and 6 bases from J, the gap between germline ends came to 9 bases. Germline V gives CDR1 SQVTM, CDR2 ANQGSEA. The DNA for the CDR3 is TGCAGCGTTGCAGGGGCTAATGGCTACACCTTC. This encodes CSVAGANGYTF.

The chain is built from TRBV5-8 and TRBJ2-1; D ambiguous. CDR1 SGHTS and CDR2 YDEGEE come from the germline V gene. Trimming shortened V by 3 bases and J by 5 bases, and 9 bases separated the two germline ends. This CDR3 is 13 amino acids long. In DNA, the CDR3 is TGTGCCAGCAGCTCCCCGGTCAACAATGAGCAGTTCTTC. Translated, it gives CASSSPVNNEQFF.

V is TRBV29-1 and J is TRBJ2-1, with no clear D. The CDR3 has 15 residues. Trimming shortened V by 6 bases and J by 0 bases, and 15 bases separated the two germline ends. Germline values: CDR1 SQVTM, CDR2 ANQGSEA. CDR3 sequence: CSVEPPPSSYNEQFF. The CDR3 DNA reads as TGCAGCGTCGAGCCTCCACCTAGCTCCTACAATGAGCAGTTCTTC.

The V and J genes are TRBV14 and TRBJ2-7; D is perhaps TRBD2 (5 bases). Looked up from germline, CDR1 is SGHDN and CDR2 is FVKESK. V lost 5 bases, J lost 4 bases, and 21 bases lay in between. CDR3 size: 16 residues. In DNA form, the CDR3 reads TGTGCCAGCAGCGCGGGTGCTTCGAGATTTTTGTACGAGCAGTACTTC. Translated, it gives CASSAGASRFLYEQYF.

V usage is TRBV5-5 and J usage is TRBJ1-3; D ambiguous. V lost 3 bases and J lost 0, with 16 bases in between. Germline V gene lookup returns CDR1 SGHKS and CDR2 YYEKEE (reference sequence). The CDR3 has 17 residues. In nucleotides, the CDR3 is TGTGCCAGCAGCTGGTCTAGCGGCGGCAACTCTGGAAACACCATATATTTT. Translated, it gives CASSWSSGGNSGNTIYF.

V gene TRBV9 combines with J gene TRBJ2-5, with TRBD2 as a possible D gene (6 bases). From germline, CDR1 is SGDLS and CDR2 YYNGEE. V was pared by 2 bases and J by 1 base, with 12 bases between. This CDR3 comprises 15 residues. Here the CDR3 reads CASSVTTSFQETQYF. CDR3 sequence (DNA): TGTGCCAGCAGCGTGACCACTAGCTTCCAAGAGACCCAGTACTTC.

CDR3 loop: CASSPSASGNHEQYF. The CDR3, as DNA: TGTGCCAGCAGCCCAAGCGCTAGCGGGAACCACGAGCAGTACTTC. The genes are TRBV21-1 and TRBJ2-7; TRBD2 is the table's D call and was not checked against the DNA. TRBV21-1 is a recognized pseudogene. The CDR3 covers 15 residues.

The chain is built from TRBV4-1 and TRBJ2-2, with 7 bases that match TRBD1. Germline V gives CDR1 MGHRA, CDR2 YSYEKL. After removal of 0 bases from V and 1 base from J, the junction contained 2 bases not matched to a gene. The CDR3 has 16 residues. CDR3 in amino acids: CASSQDTGVNTGELFF. As DNA, the CDR3 is TGCGCCAGCAGCCAAGATACAGGGGTGAACACCGGGGAGCTGTTTTTT.